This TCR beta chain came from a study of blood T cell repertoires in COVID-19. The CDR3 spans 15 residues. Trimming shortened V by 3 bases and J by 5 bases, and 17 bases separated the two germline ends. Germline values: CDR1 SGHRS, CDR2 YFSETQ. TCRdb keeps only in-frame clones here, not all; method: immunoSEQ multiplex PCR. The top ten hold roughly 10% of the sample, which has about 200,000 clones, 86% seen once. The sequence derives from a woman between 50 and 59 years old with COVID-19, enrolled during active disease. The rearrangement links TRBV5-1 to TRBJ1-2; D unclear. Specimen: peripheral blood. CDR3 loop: CASSYSAVETYGYTF. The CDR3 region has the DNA TGCGCCAGCAGCTACTCGGCGGTCGAGACTTATGGCTACACCTTC.